This T cell receptor (beta chain) appears in the sequencing data of a study of human T cells and chemical hapten exposure. Study-level information: The sensitizer, 2% DPC, was used on 2 cm by 2 cm of upper inner arm skin.

In the source study's methods: With a range of about 23,224 to 750,000, the median per sample was 95,638 TCRs. TCRdb itself ran the RACE reads through MiXCR, one entry per CDR3 protein. The V and J calls follow TCRdb's processing rather than the paper's. Among around 180,000 distinct CDR3 sequences listed, roughly 30% were seen once. The time point is: pre-sensitization, week 0. Treatment specified: therapeutic diphenylcyclopropenone sensitization with weekly scalp DPC. Donation of samples came from alopecia patients who were 18 to 70 years old and suitable for DPC. The CDR3 sequence is 12 residues long. The germline V and J ends were trimmed by 8 bases and 4 bases, with 8 bases remaining between them. Germline V CDR1 and CDR2: MNHEY, SVGAGI.

The V call is TRBV6-5, the J call TRBJ2-2; TRBD1 is a possible D gene (5 bases). Specimen: whole blood, collected in connection with sensitization to the hapten diphenylcyclopropenone (DPC). The origin of this receptor is a woman under 40 with alopecia areata. Some clones in this sample may be carry-over from other donors' samples. The CDR3: CASWTPTGELFF. In nucleotides, the CDR3 is TGTGCCAGCTGGACACCCACCGGGGAGCTGTTTTTT.